This T cell receptor (beta chain) was sequenced during a study of CD8 T cells in ankylosing spondylitis. This clonotype appeared many times. Each TCR beta library was made by quantitative 5'-RACE that incorporated molecular barcodes. TCRdb reprocessed the 5' RACE reads via MiXCR and lists one record per CDR3 protein. The data contain tens of thousands of distinct CDR3 sequences, roughly 7.2% of them singletons. Sequencing was carried out using blood, either unsorted or a sorted T cell fraction (not recorded which). The TCR originated in a male donor with ankylosing spondylitis or in good health (not recorded which).

Here the CDR3 DNA reads TGTGCCAGCAGTGCCCACATAGCGGGAGGGAGCACAGATACGCAGTATTTT. Residues: CASSAHIAGGSTDTQYF. This chain connects TRBV6-1 to TRBJ2-3, with 11 bases that match TRBD2. The J segment lost 0 bases and the V segment lost 4 bases, leaving 6 bases of the junction unmatched. Germline values: CDR1 MNHNS, CDR2 SASEGT. The CDR3 loop spans 17 amino acids.